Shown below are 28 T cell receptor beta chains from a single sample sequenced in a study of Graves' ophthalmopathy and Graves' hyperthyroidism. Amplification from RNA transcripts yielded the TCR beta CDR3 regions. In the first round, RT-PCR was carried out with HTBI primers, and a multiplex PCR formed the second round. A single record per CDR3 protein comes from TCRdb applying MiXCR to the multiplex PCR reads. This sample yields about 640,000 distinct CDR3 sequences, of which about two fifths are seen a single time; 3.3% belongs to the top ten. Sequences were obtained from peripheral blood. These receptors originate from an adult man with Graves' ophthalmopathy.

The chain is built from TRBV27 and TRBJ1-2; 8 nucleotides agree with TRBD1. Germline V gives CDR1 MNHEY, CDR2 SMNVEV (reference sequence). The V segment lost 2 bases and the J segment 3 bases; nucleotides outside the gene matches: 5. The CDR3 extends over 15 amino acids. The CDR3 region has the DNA TGTGCCAGCAGTTTACACCCGGGACAGGACTATGGCTACACCTTC. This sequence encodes CASSLHPGQDYGYTF.

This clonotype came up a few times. The CDR3 DNA reads as TGTGCCAGCAGTTTACTCTACCCCCTTTACACTGAAGCTTTCTTT. Translation gives CASSLLYPLYTEAFF. V is TRBV27 and J is TRBJ1-1; D gene unclear. Germline V gene lookup returns CDR1 MNHEY and CDR2 SMNVEV (reference sequence). Trimming pared 2 bases from V and 3 bases from J, leaving 13 bases between. The CDR3 contains 15 residues.

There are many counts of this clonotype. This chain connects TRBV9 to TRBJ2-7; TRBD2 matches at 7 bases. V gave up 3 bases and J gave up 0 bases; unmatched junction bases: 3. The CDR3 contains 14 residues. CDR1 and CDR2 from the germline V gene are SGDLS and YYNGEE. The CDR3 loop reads CASSASGTSYEQYF. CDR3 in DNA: TGTGCCAGCAGCGCGAGCGGGACCTCCTACGAGCAGTACTTC.

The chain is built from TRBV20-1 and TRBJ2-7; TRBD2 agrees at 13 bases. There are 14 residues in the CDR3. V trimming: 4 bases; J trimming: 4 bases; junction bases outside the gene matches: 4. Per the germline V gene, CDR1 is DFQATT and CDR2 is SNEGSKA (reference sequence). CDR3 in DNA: TGCAGTGCTACCGGGACTAGCGGGAAGTACGAGCAGTACTTC. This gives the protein CSATGTSGKYEQYF.

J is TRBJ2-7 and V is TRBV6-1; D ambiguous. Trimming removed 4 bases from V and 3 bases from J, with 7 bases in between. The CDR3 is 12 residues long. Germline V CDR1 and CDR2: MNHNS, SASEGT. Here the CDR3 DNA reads TGTGCCAGCAGTGTTCCAAACTACGAGCAGTACTTC. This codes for CASSVPNYEQYF.

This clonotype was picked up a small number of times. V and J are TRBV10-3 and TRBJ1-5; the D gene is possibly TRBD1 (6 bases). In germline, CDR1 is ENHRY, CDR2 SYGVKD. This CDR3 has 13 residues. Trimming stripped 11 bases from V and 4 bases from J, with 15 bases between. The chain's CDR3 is CAWSNRDNQPQHF. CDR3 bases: TGTGCCTGGAGTAACAGGGATAATCAGCCCCAGCATTTT.

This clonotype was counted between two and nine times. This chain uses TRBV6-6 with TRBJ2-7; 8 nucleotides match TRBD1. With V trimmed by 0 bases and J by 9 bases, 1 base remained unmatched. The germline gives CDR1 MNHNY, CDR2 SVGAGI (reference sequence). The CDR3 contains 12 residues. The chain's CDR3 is CASSYSQGGQYF. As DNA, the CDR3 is TGTGCCAGCAGTTACTCACAGGGGGGGCAGTACTTC.

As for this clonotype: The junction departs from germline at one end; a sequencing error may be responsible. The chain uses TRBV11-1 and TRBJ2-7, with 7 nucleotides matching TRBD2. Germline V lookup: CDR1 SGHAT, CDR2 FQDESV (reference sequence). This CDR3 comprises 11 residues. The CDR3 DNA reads TGTGCCAGCAGCTATACTAGCGAGTACAGGTTC. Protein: CASSYTSEYRF.

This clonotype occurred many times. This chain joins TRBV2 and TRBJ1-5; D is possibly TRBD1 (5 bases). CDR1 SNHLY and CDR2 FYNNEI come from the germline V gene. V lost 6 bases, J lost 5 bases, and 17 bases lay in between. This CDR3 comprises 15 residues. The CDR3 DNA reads TGTGCCAGCAGCCAGACGAGGGAAGGGGATCAGCCCCAGCATTTT. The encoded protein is CASSQTREGDQPQHF.

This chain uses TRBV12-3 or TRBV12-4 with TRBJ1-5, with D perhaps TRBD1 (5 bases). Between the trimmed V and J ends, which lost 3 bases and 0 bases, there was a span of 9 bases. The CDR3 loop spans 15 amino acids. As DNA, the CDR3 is TGTGCCAGCAGTTTGGTACAGGCTAGCAATCAGCCCCAGCATTTT. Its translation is CASSLVQASNQPQHF.

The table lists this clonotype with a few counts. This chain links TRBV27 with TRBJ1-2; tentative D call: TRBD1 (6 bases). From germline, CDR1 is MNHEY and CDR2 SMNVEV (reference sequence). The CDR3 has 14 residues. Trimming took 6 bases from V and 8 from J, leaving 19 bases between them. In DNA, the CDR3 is TGTGCCAGCAGGGGTCCAGAGGGGGGAGAAGGCTACACCTTC. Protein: CASRGPEGGEGYTF.

CDR3 DNA sequence: TGTGCCAGCAGTGAAGGGACTGGCCGCTACGAGCAGTACTTC. It codes for CASSEGTGRYEQYF. This chain uses TRBV6-6 with TRBJ2-7; TRBD2 might be the D (6 bases). Germline loops: CDR1 MNHNY, CDR2 SVGAGI (reference sequence). The V end was cut by 5 bases, the J end by 3 bases, with 14 bases between. The CDR3 length is 14 residues.

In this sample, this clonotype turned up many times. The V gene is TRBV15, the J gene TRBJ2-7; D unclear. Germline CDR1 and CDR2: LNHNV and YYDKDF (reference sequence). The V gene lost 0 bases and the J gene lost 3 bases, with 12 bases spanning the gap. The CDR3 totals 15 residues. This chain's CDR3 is CATSRDKGAFYEQYF. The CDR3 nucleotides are TGTGCCACCAGCAGAGATAAAGGCGCATTCTACGAGCAGTACTTC.

The CDR3 sequence: CASKAGESTDTQYF. CDR3 coding DNA: TGCGCCAGCAAAGCGGGGGAGAGCACAGATACGCAGTATTTT. The V and J genes are TRBV5-1 and TRBJ2-3; TRBD2 matches 8 bases. The CDR3 is made up of 14 amino acids. With V trimmed by 6 bases and J by 0 bases, 3 bases remained unmatched. The V gene's germline CDR1 is SGHRS and CDR2 YFSETQ.

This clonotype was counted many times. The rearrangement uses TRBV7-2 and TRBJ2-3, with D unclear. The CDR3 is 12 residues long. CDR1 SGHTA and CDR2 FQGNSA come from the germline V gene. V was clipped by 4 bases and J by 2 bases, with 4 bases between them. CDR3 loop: CASSYPTDTQYF. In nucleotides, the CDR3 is TGTGCCAGCAGCTATCCCACAGATACGCAGTATTTT.

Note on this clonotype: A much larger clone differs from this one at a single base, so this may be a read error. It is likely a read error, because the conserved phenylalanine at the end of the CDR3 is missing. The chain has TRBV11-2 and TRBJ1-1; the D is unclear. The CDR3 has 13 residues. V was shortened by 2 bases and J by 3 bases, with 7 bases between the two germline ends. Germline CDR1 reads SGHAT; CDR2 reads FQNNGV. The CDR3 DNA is TGTGCCAGCAGCTTAAGACGGGACACTGAAGCTTTCTTG. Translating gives CASSLRRDTEAFL.

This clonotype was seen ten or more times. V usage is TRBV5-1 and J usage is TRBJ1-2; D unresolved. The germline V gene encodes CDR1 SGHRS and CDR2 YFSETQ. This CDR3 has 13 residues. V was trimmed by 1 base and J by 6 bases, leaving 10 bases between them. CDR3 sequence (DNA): TGCGCCAGCAGCTTGAACAACGAGGATGGCTACACCTTC. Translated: CASSLNNEDGYTF.

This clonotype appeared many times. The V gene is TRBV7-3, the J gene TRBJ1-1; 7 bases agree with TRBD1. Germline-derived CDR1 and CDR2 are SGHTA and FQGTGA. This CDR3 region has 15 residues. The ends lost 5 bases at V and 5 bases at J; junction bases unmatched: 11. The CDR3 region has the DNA TGTGCCAGCAGCCCCAGGGGGGCCCACGATACTGAAGCTTTCTTT. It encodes CASSPRGAHDTEAFF.

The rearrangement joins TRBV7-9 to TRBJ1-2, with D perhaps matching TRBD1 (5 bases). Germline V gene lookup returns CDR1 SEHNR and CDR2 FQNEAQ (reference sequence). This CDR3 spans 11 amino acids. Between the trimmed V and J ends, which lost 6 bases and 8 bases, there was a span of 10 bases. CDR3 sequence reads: CASRGTSGYTF. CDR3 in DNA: TGTGCCAGCAGAGGGACTAGCGGCTACACCTTC.

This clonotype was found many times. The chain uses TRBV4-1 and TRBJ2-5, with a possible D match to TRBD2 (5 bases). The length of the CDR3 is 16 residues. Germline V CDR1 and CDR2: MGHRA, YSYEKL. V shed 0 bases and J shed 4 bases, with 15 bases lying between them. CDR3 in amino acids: CASSQDSWAAGETQYF. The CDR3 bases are TGCGCCAGCAGCCAAGATTCTTGGGCGGCGGGAGAGACCCAGTACTTC.

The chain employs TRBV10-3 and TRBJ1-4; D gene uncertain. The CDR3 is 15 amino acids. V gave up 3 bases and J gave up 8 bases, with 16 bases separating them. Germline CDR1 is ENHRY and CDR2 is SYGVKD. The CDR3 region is CAISDEARQREKLFF. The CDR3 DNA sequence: TGTGCCATCAGTGACGAGGCACGGCAGAGGGAAAAACTGTTTTTT.

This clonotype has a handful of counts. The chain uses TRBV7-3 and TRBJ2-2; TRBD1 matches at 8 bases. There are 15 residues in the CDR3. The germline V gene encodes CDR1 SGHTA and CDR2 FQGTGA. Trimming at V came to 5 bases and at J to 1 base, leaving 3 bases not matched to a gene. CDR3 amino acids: CASSGGTGNTGELFF. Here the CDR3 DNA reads TGTGCCAGCAGCGGAGGGACAGGGAACACCGGGGAGCTGTTTTTT.

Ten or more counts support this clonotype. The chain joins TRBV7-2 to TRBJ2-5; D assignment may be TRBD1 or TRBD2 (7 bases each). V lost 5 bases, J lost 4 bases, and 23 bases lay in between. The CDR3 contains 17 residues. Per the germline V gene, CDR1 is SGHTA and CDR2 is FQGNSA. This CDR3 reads CASSPIRGRGRGETQYF. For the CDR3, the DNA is TGTGCCAGCAGCCCAATCAGAGGGAGGGGGCGCGGAGAGACCCAGTACTTC.

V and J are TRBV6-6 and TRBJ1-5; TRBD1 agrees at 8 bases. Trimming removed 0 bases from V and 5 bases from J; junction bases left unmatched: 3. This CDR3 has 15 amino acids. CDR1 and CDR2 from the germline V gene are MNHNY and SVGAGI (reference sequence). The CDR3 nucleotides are TGTGCCAGCAGTTACTCAGACAGGGGAGATCAGCCCCAGCATTTT. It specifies CASSYSDRGDQPQHF.

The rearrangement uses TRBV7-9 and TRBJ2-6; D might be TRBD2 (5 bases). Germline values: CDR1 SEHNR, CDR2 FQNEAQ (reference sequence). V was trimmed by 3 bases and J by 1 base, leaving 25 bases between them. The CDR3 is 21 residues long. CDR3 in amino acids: CASSFPQELTGILSGANVLTF. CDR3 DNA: TGTGCCAGCAGCTTCCCCCAAGAGCTGACGGGAATTTTATCTGGGGCCAACGTCCTGACTTTC.

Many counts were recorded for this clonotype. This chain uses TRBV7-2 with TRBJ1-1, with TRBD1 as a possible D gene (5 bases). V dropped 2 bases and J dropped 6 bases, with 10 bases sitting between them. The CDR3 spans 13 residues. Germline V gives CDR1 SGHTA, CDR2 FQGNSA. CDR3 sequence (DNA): TGTGCCAGCAGCTTACCAGGGATGGCTGAAGCTTTCTTT. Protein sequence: CASSLPGMAEAFF.

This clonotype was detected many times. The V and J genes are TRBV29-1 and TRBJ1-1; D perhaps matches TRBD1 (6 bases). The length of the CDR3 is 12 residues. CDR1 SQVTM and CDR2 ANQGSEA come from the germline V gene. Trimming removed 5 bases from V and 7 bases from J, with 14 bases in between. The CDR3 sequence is CSVSIRDNEAFF. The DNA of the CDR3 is TGCAGCGTTTCAATCAGGGACAATGAAGCTTTCTTT.

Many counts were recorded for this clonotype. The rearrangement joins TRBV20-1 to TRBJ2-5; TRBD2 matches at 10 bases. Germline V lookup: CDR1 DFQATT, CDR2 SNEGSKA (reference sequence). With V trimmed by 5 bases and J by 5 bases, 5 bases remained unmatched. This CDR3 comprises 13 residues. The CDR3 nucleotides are TGCAGTGCTGATAGCGGGGGGAGCGAGACCCAGTACTTC. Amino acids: CSADSGGSETQYF.